This TCR beta chain was documented in a study of blood T cell repertoires in COVID-19. Overall study: From the United States, Italy and Spain came samples of acute and convalescent COVID-19. Nucleic acid was either cDNA or gDNA, and it came from T cells, B-cell-depleted T cells, or PBMCs.

The germline V and J ends were trimmed by 5 bases and 10 bases, with 14 bases remaining between them. CDR1 and CDR2 (germline): SGHDN, FVKESK. This CDR3 is 13 amino acids long. Original processing methods: Estimated nucleated cell counts came from reference gene primer amplification. Generated by immunoSEQ multiplex PCR, the TCRdb table keeps only in-frame clones and is missing some. V and J calls and clone size follow that table, whereas D and trimming were derived from the DNA. This sample has around 69,000 clones; 85% to 90% occur once, and the top ten carry about 7%. This rearrangement joins TRBV14 to TRBJ1-4; the D gene is possibly TRBD1 (5 bases). This sequence originates from a middle-aged man with active COVID-19. Specimen: peripheral blood. The DNA of the CDR3 is TGTGCCAGCAGCGTCCAGGGTCTAGGAAAACTGTTTTTT. Translation gives CASSVQGLGKLFF.